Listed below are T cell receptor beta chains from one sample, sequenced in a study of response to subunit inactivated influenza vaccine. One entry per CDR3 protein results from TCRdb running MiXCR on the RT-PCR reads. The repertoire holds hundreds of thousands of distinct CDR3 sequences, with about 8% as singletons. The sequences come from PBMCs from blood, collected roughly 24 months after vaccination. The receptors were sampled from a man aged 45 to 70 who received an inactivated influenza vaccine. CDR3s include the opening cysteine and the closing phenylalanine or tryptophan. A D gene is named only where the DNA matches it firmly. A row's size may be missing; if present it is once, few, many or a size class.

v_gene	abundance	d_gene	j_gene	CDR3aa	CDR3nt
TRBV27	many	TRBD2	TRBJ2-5	CATGTSAVIRETQYF	TGTGCTACCGGGACTAGCGCGGTTATTAGGGAGACCCAGTACTTC
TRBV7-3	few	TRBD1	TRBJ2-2	CASRPSGTGVTGELFF	TGTGCCAGCAGACCTTCCGGGACAGGAGTCACCGGGGAGCTGTTTTTT
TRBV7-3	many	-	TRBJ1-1	CASSLKTNTEAFF	TGTGCCAGCAGCTTAAAAACCAACACTGAAGCTTTCTTT
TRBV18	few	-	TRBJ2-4	CASSPRGTENIQYF	TGTGCCAGCTCACCGCGAGGCACAGAAAACATTCAGTACTTC
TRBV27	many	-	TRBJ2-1	CASSPRRSSYNEQFF	TGTGCCAGCAGTCCCAGGCGTAGCTCCTACAATGAGCAGTTCTTC
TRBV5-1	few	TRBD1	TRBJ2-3	CASSLEPVSGTGAGTDTQYF	TGCGCCAGCAGCTTGGAGCCCGTCTCCGGGACAGGGGCGGGCACAGATACGCAGTATTTT
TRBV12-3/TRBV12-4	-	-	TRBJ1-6	CASSLRGPYSPLHF	TGTGCCAGCAGTTTAAGGGGCCCCTATTCACCCCTCCACTTT
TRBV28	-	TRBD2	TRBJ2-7	CASSFGLAGAYEQYF	TGTGCCAGCAGTTTCGGACTAGCGGGGGCCTACGAGCAGTACTTC
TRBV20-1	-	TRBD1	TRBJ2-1	CSARRTGSSYNEQFF	TGCAGTGCTAGAAGGACAGGGTCATCCTACAATGAGCAGTTCTTC
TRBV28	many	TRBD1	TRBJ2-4	CASSAGRDRENIQYF	TGTGCCAGCAGTGCCGGCCGGGACAGGGAAAACATTCAGTACTTC
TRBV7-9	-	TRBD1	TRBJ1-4	CASSLAGQATNEKLFF	TGTGCCAGCAGCTTAGCCGGACAGGCAACTAATGAAAAACTGTTTTTT
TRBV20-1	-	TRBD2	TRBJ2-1	CSGRGDYYNEQFF	TGCAGTGGGCGCGGGGACTATTACAATGAGCAGTTCTTC
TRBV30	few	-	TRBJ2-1	CAWSVEGGQQFF	TGTGCCTGGAGTGTGGAGGGCGGACAACAGTTCTTC
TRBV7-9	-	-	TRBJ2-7	CASSLQFPYEQYF	TGTGCCAGCAGCCTTCAATTTCCCTACGAGCAGTACTTC
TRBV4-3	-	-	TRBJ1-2	CASSQQLQGANYGYTF	TGCGCCAGCAGCCAACAGCTACAGGGCGCTAACTATGGCTACACCTTC
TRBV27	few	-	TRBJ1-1	CASRPGGLNTEAFF	TGTGCCAGCAGGCCCGGGGGCTTGAACACTGAAGCTTTCTTT